This paragraph reports one T cell receptor (beta chain). The V and J ends lost 3 bases and 6 bases respectively, with 13 bases between them. CDR1 and CDR2 from the germline V gene are SEHNR and FQNEAQ (reference sequence). The CDR3 runs 14 residues. The sample belongs to a study of cytomegalovirus exposure and HLA in healthy donors. Use of 60 Vbeta and 13 Jbeta primers characterized the PCR. Sequencing used immunoSEQ multiplex PCR; TCRdb keeps in-frame clones, though not all of them. The sample includes fewer than 250,000 clones, 75% to 80% of them seen just once. The TCR was taken from a young man in good health and CMV-seronegative. The chain is built from TRBV7-9 and TRBJ2-3, with a weak D call TRBD1 (6 bases). The specimen was PBMCs. The CDR3 DNA reads TGTGCCAGCAGCTTGTCAGGGGTGGGTGATACGCAGTATTTT. Amino acids: CASSLSGVGDTQYF.